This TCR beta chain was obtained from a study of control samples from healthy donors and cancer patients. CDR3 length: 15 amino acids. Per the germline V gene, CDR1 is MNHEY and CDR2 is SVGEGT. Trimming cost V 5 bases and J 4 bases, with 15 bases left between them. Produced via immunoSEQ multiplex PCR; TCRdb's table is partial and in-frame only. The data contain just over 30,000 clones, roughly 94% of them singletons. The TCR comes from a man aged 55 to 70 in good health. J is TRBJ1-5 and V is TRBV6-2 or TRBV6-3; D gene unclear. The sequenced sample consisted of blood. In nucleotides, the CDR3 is TGTGCCAGCAGTGTTCCGGGGTCGGGGAATCAGCCCCAGCATTTT. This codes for CASSVPGSGNQPQHF.